The clone carrying this T cell receptor (beta chain) was counted only a few times. Its antigen is currently unknown. The data originate from a study of T-cell reconstitution after alpha-beta-depleted transplantation in children. Study findings and constraints: T-cell numbers and diversity one year post-transplant derived largely from freshly generated T cells. Surviving thymic progenitors and recipient T cells were the source of high TCRbeta diversity at day 60 in some patients. Several hundred rapidly expanded clones from non-depleted graft cells reportedly supplied alpha-beta T cells about two months post-transplant.

Deletions cut 1 base from V and 8 bases from J, with 11 bases between. Per germline, CDR1 DFQATT and CDR2 SNEGSKA (reference sequence). The CDR3 extends over 12 amino acids. Preparing the TCRbeta library involved the use of unique molecular identifiers. A single record per CDR3 protein comes from TCRdb applying MiXCR to the PCR reads. Among approximately 630,000 distinct CDR3 sequences listed, approximately 14% were seen once. This TCR was sampled from a girl aged 2 to 9 with congenital amegakaryocytic thrombocytopenia, due to receive a stem cell transplant. This sequence joins TRBV20-1 and TRBJ1-1, with D unclear. Specimen: PBMCs, collected before TCRalphabeta/CD19-depleted stem cell transplant. CDR3 coding DNA: TGCAGTGCTAGAGGCAGGCCTTTAGAAGCTTTCTTT. Translation: CSARGRPLEAFF.